This T cell receptor (beta chain) derives from a study of blood T cell repertoires in COVID-19. The CDR3 runs 11 residues. V gave up 0 bases and J gave up 5 bases, with 3 bases separating them. Per the germline V gene, CDR1 is SGHRS and CDR2 is YFSETQ. The data were produced by immunoSEQ multiplex PCR, yet TCRdb's version contains in-frame clones alone and is incomplete. This sample has fewer than 200,000 clones, with approximately 79% found just once. This TCR came from a woman aged 60-70 years with COVID-19, enrolled during active disease. Sequencing was done on a sample of peripheral blood. The chain links TRBV5-1 to TRBJ2-7; D is undetermined. The CDR3 loop reads CASSLGDEQYF. The CDR3 DNA follows: TGCGCCAGCAGCTTGGGCGACGAGCAGTACTTC.